The 29 T cell receptor beta chains presented below share a single source sample, sequenced in a study of CDR3 diversity in severe acne. TCRdb reanalysed the PCR reads using MiXCR and keeps one entry per CDR3 protein. Altogether 85,000 to 120,000 distinct CDR3 sequences are present, 51% being singletons, with the ten largest covering 12%. The sequenced sample consisted of blood. These receptors all come from a male donor with acne.

On this clonotype itself: The junction departs from germline at one end; a sequencing error may be responsible. This rearrangement joins TRBV7-9 to TRBJ2-7; the D gene is possibly TRBD1 (6 bases). This CDR3 contains 17 residues. Germline V gene lookup returns CDR1 SEHNR and CDR2 FQNEAQ (reference sequence). In nucleotides, the CDR3 is TGTGCCAGCAGCTTACCGACCGCCAGGGGCAATCCCTACGGGCAGTACTTC. Its protein product is CASSLPTARGNPYGQYF.

J is TRBJ1-2 and V is TRBV4-1; D remains unclear. The CDR3 sequence is 16 residues long. The ends were cut back, 0 bases at V and 1 base at J, with 12 bases in the middle. CDR1 MGHRA and CDR2 YSYEKL come from the germline V gene. The chain's CDR3 is CASSQEVRVLNYGYTF. CDR3 DNA: TGCGCCAGCAGCCAAGAGGTTCGAGTGCTTAACTATGGCTACACCTTC.

At least ten counts were recorded for this clonotype. This rearrangement joins TRBV7-2 to TRBJ1-1; TRBD1 matches at 12 bases. The germline V gene has CDR1 SGHTA and CDR2 FQGNSA. J was trimmed by 5 bases and V by 5 bases; bases with no gene match: 6. The CDR3 runs to 15 residues. The CDR3 reads CASSLRDRGRTEAFF. As DNA, the CDR3 is TGTGCCAGCAGCCTCCGGGACAGGGGGCGTACTGAAGCTTTCTTT.

In this sample, this clonotype turned up a few times. The rearrangement joins TRBV20-1 to TRBJ2-7; a possible D gene is TRBD2 (6 bases). Trimming shortened V by 6 bases and J by 2 bases, and 17 bases separated the two germline ends. From germline, CDR1 is DFQATT and CDR2 SNEGSKA (reference sequence). The CDR3 is 14 residues long. CDR3 loop: CSASKAGPTYEQYF. The CDR3 DNA follows: TGCAGTGCCAGCAAGGCGGGACCAACCTACGAGCAGTACTTC.

This clonotype was seen a handful of times. The chain couples TRBV12-3 or TRBV12-4 to TRBJ2-1, with 14 bases aligning to TRBD2. The trim removed 3 bases at V and 5 bases at J, leaving 21 bases unmatched. The CDR3 contains 22 residues. Here the CDR3 DNA reads TGTGCCAGCAGTTTTATTCTGCGGTTTACGACTAGCGGGAGGGCATATCACAATGAGCAGTTCTTC. Amino acids: CASSFILRFTTSGRAYHNEQFF.

The chain has TRBV7-9 and TRBJ2-2; D not resolved. There are 15 residues in the CDR3. V lost 3 bases, J lost 1 base, and 9 bases lay in between. CDR1 is SEHNR, CDR2 FQNEAQ, per germline (reference sequence). The CDR3 bases are TGTGCCAGCAGCTTCCCCAAGGAGAACACCGGGGAGCTGTTTTTT. Protein product: CASSFPKENTGELFF.

This chain connects TRBV6-2 or TRBV6-3 to TRBJ2-2; tentatively, D is TRBD2 (6 bases). CDR3 size: 20 residues. The germline gives CDR1 MNHEY, CDR2 SVGEGT. Trimming took off 2 bases at V and 6 bases at J, with 28 bases between the two ends. CDR3 DNA sequence: TGTGCCAGCAGTTACACCCCCTCAGCCCCGGTCACTAGCAACTCCGGGGAGCTGTTTTTT. Encoded protein: CASSYTPSAPVTSNSGELFF.

Concerning this clonotype itself: An end of the junction differs from the germline gene, which may be a read error. The V and J genes are TRBV3-1 and TRBJ2-5; 8 bases match TRBD2. Germline lookup yields CDR1 LGHDT and CDR2 YNNKEL (reference sequence). This CDR3 is 14 amino acids long. CDR3: CASSQVQGLEAQYF. As DNA, the CDR3 is TGTGCCAGCAGCCAAGTTCAGGGACTAGAGGCCCAGTACTTC.

The V gene is TRBV12-3 or TRBV12-4, the J gene TRBJ2-2; TRBD2 aligns across 7 bases. The CDR3 totals 14 residues. Trimming cost V 6 bases and J 6 bases; bases outside gene matches: 7. CDR3 nucleotide sequence: TGTGCCAGCAGAATGTCCGGGGGGTCCGGGGAGCTGTTTTTT. Amino acid sequence: CASRMSGGSGELFF.

This chain links TRBV19 with TRBJ1-5, with D hard to call. V was pared by 4 bases and J by 4 bases, with 14 bases between. The germline V gene has CDR1 LNHDA and CDR2 SQIVND (reference sequence). CDR3 length equals 15 residues. CDR3 bases: TGTGCCAGTAGTACGGCGGGAGCTAGTAATCAGCCCCAGCATTTT. It yields the protein CASSTAGASNQPQHF.

This clonotype occurred many times. The chain is built from TRBV10-3 and TRBJ2-7, with D unresolved. The CDR3 has 15 amino acids. Germline V lookup: CDR1 ENHRY, CDR2 SYGVKD. Trimming took off 3 bases at V and 0 bases at J, with 12 bases between the two ends. The CDR3 sequence is CAISDSSESSYEQYF. The CDR3 DNA follows: TGTGCCATCAGTGACTCGTCGGAAAGCTCCTACGAGCAGTACTTC.

This clonotype appeared a few times. The chain is built from TRBV12-5 and TRBJ2-3, with 12 bases lining up with TRBD2. The V gene's germline CDR1 is LGHNT and CDR2 FRNRAP. The CDR3 is made up of 17 amino acids. The trim removed 0 bases at V and 4 bases at J, leaving 5 bases unmatched. CDR3 region: CASGLVGLAGGADTQYF. CDR3 DNA sequence: TGTGCTAGTGGTTTGGTAGGTCTAGCGGGAGGGGCAGATACGCAGTATTTT.

The sample holds many counts of this clonotype. This chain connects TRBV20-1 to TRBJ2-3; 9 nucleotides match TRBD1. The CDR3 spans 17 residues. V shed 1 base and J 2 bases; nucleotides not matched to a gene: 10. Per germline, CDR1 DFQATT and CDR2 SNEGSKA (reference sequence). CDR3 in DNA: TGCAGTGCTAGAGGTGGACAGGGGCAGTGGAACACAGATACGCAGTATTTT. Its translation: CSARGGQGQWNTDTQYF.

This clonotype was picked up many times. V and J are TRBV29-1 and TRBJ2-1; D is perhaps TRBD2 (5 bases). Germline values: CDR1 SQVTM, CDR2 ANQGSEA. This CDR3 is built from 13 residues. The V end lost 3 bases, the J end lost 8 bases, and 14 bases lay between the germline ends. The CDR3: CSVERAQVDEQFF. CDR3 in DNA: TGCAGCGTTGAGAGGGCCCAGGTGGATGAGCAGTTCTTC.

The DNA of the CDR3 is TGTGCCAGTAGTATGGCGGACAACCAAGAGACCCAGTACTTC. It encodes CASSMADNQETQYF. J is TRBJ2-5 and V is TRBV19; weak D call: TRBD1 (5 bases). Germline loops: CDR1 LNHDA, CDR2 SQIVND (reference sequence). Trimming left V 3 bases short and J 0 bases short, with 8 bases between. This CDR3 is 14 amino acids long.

The chain joins TRBV4-1 to TRBJ2-2; TRBD1 matches at 8 bases. Looked up from germline, CDR1 is MGHRA and CDR2 is YSYEKL. V shed 3 bases, J shed 7 bases, and the junction held 10 bases outside the gene matches. The CDR3 has 16 residues. CDR3 amino acids: CASSQQPGQAGGELFF. The CDR3 DNA sequence: TGCGCCAGCAGCCAGCAACCGGGACAGGCGGGCGGGGAGCTGTTTTTT.

This sequence joins TRBV10-2 and TRBJ1-5; TRBD1 is a possible D gene (5 bases). Germline assignment: CDR1 WSHSY and CDR2 SAAADI. The CDR3 totals 15 residues. Trimming cost V 3 bases and J 5 bases, with 14 bases left between them. CDR3 DNA sequence: TGCGCCAGCAGTGAAGCGCGGGTGGGGCATCAGCCCCAGCATTTT. Its protein is CASSEARVGHQPQHF.

This clonotype was recorded only once. The gene calls are TRBV25-1 and TRBJ1-5; unclear D gene. Trimming took off 2 bases at V and 4 bases at J, with 9 bases between the two ends. The CDR3 covers 14 residues. Germline V lookup: CDR1 MGHDK, CDR2 SYGVNS. CDR3 sequence (DNA): TGTGCCAGCAGTGAAAACTGGGAGAATCAGCCCCAGCATTTT. Encoded protein: CASSENWENQPQHF.

With respect to this clonotype: Possible read error: a much larger clone is one base away. The CDR3 sequence: CSVERAGGGLDEQFF. In nucleotides, the CDR3 is TGCAGCGTTGAAAGGGCGGGGGGAGGCCTCGATGAGCAGTTCTTC. This rearrangement joins TRBV29-1 to TRBJ2-1; 8 bases are shared with TRBD2. Trimming removed 2 bases from V and 8 bases from J; junction bases left unmatched: 11. This CDR3 comprises 15 residues. CDR1 SQVTM and CDR2 ANQGSEA come from the germline V gene.

This clonotype was detected ten times or more. CDR3 nucleotides: TGCAGCGTTGAAGGGGACAGGGAGGCCTATGGCTACACCTTC. Residues: CSVEGDREAYGYTF. The V and J genes are TRBV29-1 and TRBJ1-2; 9 positions match TRBD1. The CDR3 has 14 residues. CDR1 and CDR2 (germline): SQVTM, ANQGSEA. Trimming removed 1 base from V and 4 bases from J; junction bases left unmatched: 4.

In this sample, this clonotype turned up many times. J is TRBJ2-7 and V is TRBV15; D is ambiguous. The V gene's germline CDR1 is LNHNV and CDR2 YYDKDF (reference sequence). Trimming took off 0 bases at V and 1 base at J, with 7 bases between the two ends. This CDR3 is 14 amino acids long. The CDR3 coding sequence is TGTGCCACCAGCAGAGAGGTACAGTCCTACGAGCAGTACTTC. Protein product: CATSREVQSYEQYF.

In its sample, this clonotype was seen many times. This rearrangement joins TRBV5-8 to TRBJ2-1; a weak D match, TRBD2 (6 bases). This CDR3 comprises 16 residues. Germline loops: CDR1 SGHTS, CDR2 YDEGEE. Trimming took 4 bases from V and 9 from J, leaving 23 bases between them. The DNA of the CDR3 is TGTGCCAGCAGCGGGAGGTCGGGATTGGGTCAGGTTGAGCAGTTCTTC. Its translation is CASSGRSGLGQVEQFF. The whole variable domain, remainder taken from reference TRBV5-8 and TRBJ2-1, is EAGVTQSPTHLIKTRGQQATLRCSPISGHTSVYWYQQALGLGLQFLLWYDEGEERNRGNFPPRFSGRQFPNYSSELNVNALELEDSALYLCASSGRSGLGQVEQFFGPGTRLTVL.

The chain couples TRBV10-3 to TRBJ2-5, with 8 bases lining up with TRBD1. Germline CDR1 and CDR2: ENHRY and SYGVKD. The V segment lost 5 bases and the J segment 3 bases; nucleotides outside the gene matches: 11. The CDR3 consists of 16 residues. The CDR3 protein is CAISSHGTGGEETQYF. The CDR3 DNA sequence: TGTGCCATCAGTTCCCACGGGACAGGAGGAGAAGAGACCCAGTACTTC.

The chain couples TRBV10-3 to TRBJ2-7; 13 bases are shared with TRBD2. V lost 3 bases and J lost 7; bases outside the gene matches: 9. CDR1 ENHRY and CDR2 SYGVKD come from the germline V gene. This CDR3 contains 16 residues. DNA for the CDR3: TGTGCCATCAGTGAAAGGACTAGCGGGAGATCGGGTGAGCAGTACTTC. Its protein is CAISERTSGRSGEQYF.

This clonotype came up a few times. V usage is TRBV19 and J usage is TRBJ1-1; D ambiguous. With 5 bases removed from V and 5 bases from J, the gap between germline ends came to 9 bases. Germline V gene data show CDR1 as LNHDA and CDR2 as SQIVND (reference sequence). The CDR3 runs 12 residues. CDR3 DNA: TGTGCCAGTAGTGTCGGTGGGACTGAAGCTTTCTTT. Protein: CASSVGGTEAFF.

J is TRBJ1-4 and V is TRBV24-1; TRBD1 matches at 7 bases. Trimming removed 6 bases from V and 6 bases from J; junction bases left unmatched: 3. Per the germline V gene, CDR1 is KGHDR and CDR2 is SFDVKD. The CDR3 contains 13 residues. CDR3 coding DNA: TGTGCCACCAGTCAGGGGGGAGATGAAAAACTGTTTTTT. It encodes CATSQGGDEKLFF.

By frequency in the sample, this clonotype is medium-sized (0.01 to 0.1%). This chain connects TRBV5-8 to TRBJ1-6; no clear D. Per the germline V gene, CDR1 is SGHTS and CDR2 is YDEGEE. Trimming took 1 base from V and 10 from J, leaving 12 bases between them. CDR3 length: 14 residues. The CDR3, as DNA: TGTGCCAGCAGCTTGTTTTCATCAAGCTCACCCCTCCACTTT. Translating gives CASSLFSSSSPLHF.

This sequence joins TRBV10-2 and TRBJ1-5; D is uncertain. Trimming took off 4 bases at V and 1 base at J, with 8 bases between the two ends. The CDR3 runs 14 residues. Germline lookup yields CDR1 WSHSY and CDR2 SAAADI. The CDR3 here is CASSVGLSNQPQHF. The CDR3 nucleotides read TGCGCCAGCAGTGTCGGGCTCAGCAATCAGCCCCAGCATTTT.

This clonotype was counted many times. The chain couples TRBV6-4 to TRBJ1-6, with D unresolved. V shed 0 bases and J shed 7 bases, with 4 bases lying between them. This CDR3 spans 13 amino acids. Looked up from germline, CDR1 is MRHNA and CDR2 is SNTAGT. The DNA for the CDR3 is TGTGCCAGCAGTGACTCTTCAAATTCACCCCTCCACTTT. It is translated as CASSDSSNSPLHF.